Listed here is a single T cell receptor beta chain. This clonotype was seen at least ten times. The specificity of this receptor is unknown. Base-call qualities are not available, and no considerably larger clone is one nucleotide away. The data were taken from a study of T cell repertoires in cytomegalovirus infection (dated by TCRdb to between 2017 and 2020). Regarding the research as a whole: Peptide stimulations targeted recently identified HLA-C-restricted CMV epitopes, whose presentation resists viral immunomodulation, together with well-studied HLA-B-restricted epitopes. The HLA type of each donor mattered for the analysis, because public TCR beta signatures pointed to carriage of CMV infection along with the matching HLA type. General study outcomes and caveats: The ex vivo response was dominated by HLA-C-restricted CMV-specific TCR beta clonotypes, which also provided the single most frequent clonotype in two of eight donors. Cumulative frequency of public TCR beta family members discriminated carriers of CMV infection plus the relevant HLA type in this cohort and an independent roughly 330-donor cohort.

CDR3 length: 14 amino acids, cysteine to phenylalanine. Only the CDR3 DNA stays, 42 bases, in frame from base 1. CDR1 SGHTA and CDR2 FQGNSA were looked up in the germline V gene. The germline ends are 11 bases apart after V is trimmed by 2 bases and J by 4 bases. The run used an Illumina HiSeq 1500. TCRdb passed the public sequencing reads through fastp at Q25 and MiXCR, retaining productive beta sequences. Every distinct CDR3 protein forms one entry, paired with its most common genes and DNA. The sample data list 300,000 to 400,000 distinct CDR3 sequences, and approximately 32% of these were observed just once. The ten largest clones capture over 15% of the sample. The meaning of the sample's treatment or condition label: in vitro stimulation with specific CMV peptide epitopes to enrich CMV-specific T cells.

This clonotype was obtained from a human donor in good health (CMV status not recorded). Some clones in this sample may be carry-over from other donors' samples. The starting material was cultured PBMCs, obtained from culture after CMV antigen stimulation. The V and J segments used are TRBV7-2 and TRBJ1-1; too little of a D gene remains to name it. The CDR3: CASSLSGYSTEAFF. Read as DNA, the sequence is TGTGCCAGCAGCTTATCTGGGTACTCCACTGAAGCTTTCTTT.